These 20 T cell receptor beta chains were all obtained from the same sample, sequenced in a study of blood T cells in healthy people across ages. The second PCR ran about 6 to 11 cycles with a sample-barcoded 5' primer and J-beta primers. TCRdb reprocessed the 5' RACE reads via MiXCR and lists one record per CDR3 protein. The table includes roughly 700,000 distinct CDR3 sequences, around 48% detected once. Sequencing was done on a sample of blood. These receptors were obtained from a woman aged 55-70 years in good health.

The rearrangement joins TRBV29-1 to TRBJ2-7; TRBD1 matches 8 bases. After removal of 6 bases from V and 0 bases from J, the junction contained 7 bases not matched to a gene. Germline CDR1 is SQVTM and CDR2 is ANQGSEA. The CDR3 is 14 amino acids. The CDR3 DNA sequence: TGCAGCGTCACGGGGACAGGCCTCTCCTACGAGCAGTACTTC. This translates into CSVTGTGLSYEQYF.

The chain has TRBV9 and TRBJ1-4; no clear D. Germline V gives CDR1 SGDLS, CDR2 YYNGEE. The V end lost 0 bases, the J end lost 2 bases, and 8 bases lay between the germline ends. The CDR3 consists of 15 residues. This chain's CDR3 is CASSVARLTNEKLFF. DNA for the CDR3: TGTGCCAGCAGCGTAGCTCGTCTTACTAATGAAAAACTGTTTTTT.

In this sample, this clonotype turned up a few times. This rearrangement joins TRBV11-2 to TRBJ2-7, with 8 bases lining up with TRBD2. V lost 6 bases to trimming and J lost 1 base; unmatched junction nucleotides: 14. This CDR3 region has 17 residues. Germline V CDR1 and CDR2: SGHAT, FQNNGV. The CDR3 region has the DNA TGTGCCAGCAGACCACCCTGGGTCAGCGGGAGTTCCTACGAGCAGTACTTC. Protein sequence: CASRPPWVSGSSYEQYF.

This clonotype occurred many times. The chain links TRBV27 to TRBJ2-4, with 7 nucleotides matching TRBD2. Germline CDR1 reads MNHEY; CDR2 reads SMNVEV (reference sequence). The CDR3 spans 16 residues. Trimming took 2 bases from V and 7 from J; bases not matched to a gene: 11. CDR3 DNA: TGTGCCAGCAGTTTAACCGCTGACGTGGGGGGGAACATTCAGTACTTC. Its protein is CASSLTADVGGNIQYF.

This clonotype has just a few counts. The chain employs TRBV29-1 and TRBJ2-5; D is perhaps TRBD1 or TRBD2 (5 bases each). The CDR3 has 14 residues. V was clipped by 4 bases and J by 2 bases, with 14 bases between them. Germline V gene sequence: CDR1 SQVTM, CDR2 ANQGSEA. CDR3 residues: CSVAPGAGQETQYF. CDR3 coding DNA: TGCAGCGTTGCCCCCGGGGCAGGGCAAGAGACCCAGTACTTC.

The chain links TRBV7-2 to TRBJ2-3; D is perhaps TRBD1 (6 bases). V was shortened by 2 bases and J by 7 bases, with 28 bases between the two germline ends. The CDR3 has 19 amino acids. CDR1 SGHTA and CDR2 FQGNSA come from the germline V gene. CDR3 loop: CASSLNGGLGTPFGNTQYF. The CDR3 bases are TGTGCCAGCAGCTTAAATGGGGGTTTGGGGACACCCTTCGGGAATACGCAGTATTTT.

The CDR3 region has the DNA TGTGCCAGCAGTTCGGCGTTAGATGAGCAGTTCTTC. Amino acid sequence: CASSSALDEQFF. The V and J genes are TRBV6-5 and TRBJ2-1, with D hard to call. CDR3 length: 12 residues. CDR1 is MNHEY and CDR2 is SVGAGI in the germline V gene. V lost 4 bases to trimming and J lost 8 bases, with 9 bases between them.

Comments on this clonotype: This sequence may be a read error, since a much larger clone differs from it by one base. The J gene is TRBJ2-5, the V gene TRBV7-9; TRBD1 agrees at 8 bases. This CDR3 has 17 amino acids. Looked up from germline, CDR1 is SEHNR and CDR2 is FQNEAQ (reference sequence). The CDR3 is CASSLVLTGEVKEAQYF. DNA for the CDR3: TGTGCCAGCAGCTTAGTCTTGACAGGGGAAGTTAAAGAGGCCCAGTACTTC.

The J gene is TRBJ1-1, the V gene TRBV7-6; TRBD1 might be the D (5 bases). Deletions cut 1 base from V and 4 bases from J, with 10 bases between. This CDR3 has 14 residues. The V gene's germline CDR1 is SGHVS and CDR2 FNYEAQ. CDR3 nucleotides: TGTGCCAGCAGCTTAGGGGGGAGGGCCACTGAAGCTTTCTTT. It encodes CASSLGGRATEAFF.

This clonotype was found a few times. The chain employs TRBV12-3 or TRBV12-4 and TRBJ2-1; 9 nucleotides agree with TRBD2. Unmatched junction bases numbered 6, after V lost 6 bases and J lost 3 bases. This CDR3 region has 15 residues. CDR3: CASREGREGYNEQFF. CDR3 nucleotide sequence: TGTGCCAGCAGGGAGGGGCGGGAGGGCTACAATGAGCAGTTCTTC.

This clonotype has a single count. The rearrangement uses TRBV12-3 or TRBV12-4 and TRBJ2-6, with D possibly being TRBD2 (5 bases). CDR3 size: 14 residues. This chain's CDR3 is CACGLTSGANVLTF. The CDR3 DNA follows: TGTGCGTGTGGACTGACTTCTGGGGCCAACGTCCTGACTTTC.

This clonotype was seen a few times. This sequence joins TRBV28 and TRBJ1-2, with TRBD1 as a possible D gene (5 bases). The CDR3 is 15 amino acids. Trimming removed 4 bases from V and 3 bases from J, with 15 bases in between. Germline V gene sequence: CDR1 MDHEN, CDR2 SYDVKM. CDR3 in DNA: TGTGCCAGCAGTTATTGGGGGAGAACATACTATGGCTACACCTTC. It encodes CASSYWGRTYYGYTF.

The chain uses TRBV3-1 and TRBJ2-2; the D gene is possibly TRBD1 (5 bases). This CDR3 has 14 residues. Germline V lookup: CDR1 LGHDT, CDR2 YNNKEL (reference sequence). V was shortened by 3 bases and J by 1 base, with 6 bases between the two germline ends. The CDR3 DNA sequence: TGTGCCAGCAGCCAGGGGCAGAACACCGGGGAGCTGTTTTTT. This translates into CASSQGQNTGELFF.

This clonotype was picked up a small number of times. The rearrangement joins TRBV20-1 to TRBJ1-5; D remains unclear. The length of the CDR3 is 13 residues. Trimming removed 4 bases from V and 1 base from J, with 8 bases in between. Looked up from germline, CDR1 is DFQATT and CDR2 is SNEGSKA (reference sequence). CDR3 in amino acids: CSAKGQSNQPQHF. In nucleotides, the CDR3 is TGCAGTGCTAAAGGTCAGAGCAATCAGCCCCAGCATTTT.

This clonotype was observed a few times. This chain links TRBV7-2 with TRBJ2-7; D remains unclear. V was shortened by 0 bases and J by 3 bases, with 6 bases between the two germline ends. This CDR3 contains 13 residues. In germline, CDR1 is SGHTA, CDR2 FQGNSA. For the CDR3, the DNA is TGTGCCAGCAGCTTAGCCTGGAACTACGAGCAGTACTTC. Translated: CASSLAWNYEQYF. Full variable domain (outside the CDR3, taken from reference TRBV7-2 and TRBJ2-7): GAGVSQSPSNKVTEKGKDVELRCDPISGHTALYWYRQSLGQGLEFLIYFQGNSAPDKSGLPSDRFSAERTGGSVSTLTIQRTQQEDSAVYLCASSLAWNYEQYFGPGTRLTVT.

The genes are TRBV6-6 and TRBJ2-5; tentatively, D is TRBD2 (6 bases). Trimming removed 2 bases at V and 4 bases at J, with 11 bases between. The CDR3 runs to 14 residues. Germline CDR1 reads MNHNY; CDR2 reads SVGAGI (reference sequence). The CDR3 region has the DNA TGTGCCAGCAGTTACGTTATGGGAGGAGAGACCCAGTACTTC. Translation gives CASSYVMGGETQYF.

This clonotype was seen at least ten times. The genes are TRBV28 and TRBJ2-7; 7 bases are a match to TRBD2. CDR1 is MDHEN, CDR2 SYDVKM, per germline. This CDR3 has 16 residues. J gave up 2 bases and V 6 bases, and 13 bases lay outside the gene matches. CDR3 loop: CASSPSRGDSTYEQYF. The CDR3 bases are TGTGCCAGCAGCCCTTCACGGGGGGATTCGACCTACGAGCAGTACTTC.

The chain has TRBV28 and TRBJ1-1; TRBD1 agrees at 7 bases. With 5 bases clipped from V and 2 bases from J, the junction kept 8 bases outside the gene matches. From germline, CDR1 is MDHEN and CDR2 SYDVKM. CDR3 length: 15 amino acids. In DNA, the CDR3 is TGTGCCAGCAGTCGGGGGGACAGTCCAAACACTGAAGCTTTCTTT. Translation gives CASSRGDSPNTEAFF.

The rearrangement uses TRBV7-2 and TRBJ2-5; D is unclear. The V end lost 1 base, the J end lost 3 bases, and 9 bases lay between the germline ends. Germline loops: CDR1 SGHTA, CDR2 FQGNSA. The CDR3 loop spans 14 amino acids. The CDR3 protein is CASSLVVGKETQYF. In nucleotides, the CDR3 is TGTGCCAGCAGCTTAGTAGTGGGGAAAGAGACCCAGTACTTC.

The chain combines TRBV5-4 with TRBJ2-7, with unresolved D. This CDR3 region has 14 residues. CDR1 is SGHNT, CDR2 YYREEE, per germline (reference sequence). The V gene lost 0 bases and the J gene lost 2 bases, with 9 bases spanning the gap. CDR3: CASSLALVPYEQYF. The DNA of the CDR3 is TGTGCCAGCAGCTTGGCTCTTGTCCCCTACGAGCAGTACTTC.